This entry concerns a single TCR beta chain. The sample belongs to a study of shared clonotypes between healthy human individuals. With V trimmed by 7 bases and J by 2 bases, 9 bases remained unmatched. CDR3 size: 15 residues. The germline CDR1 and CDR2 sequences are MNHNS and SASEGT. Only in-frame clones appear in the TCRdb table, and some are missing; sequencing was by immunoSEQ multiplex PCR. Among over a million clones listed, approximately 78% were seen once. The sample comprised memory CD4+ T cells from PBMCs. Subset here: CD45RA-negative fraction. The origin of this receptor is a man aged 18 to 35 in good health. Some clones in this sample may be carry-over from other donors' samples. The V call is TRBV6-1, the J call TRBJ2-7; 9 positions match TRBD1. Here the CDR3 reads CASTLRDRDTYEQYF. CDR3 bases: TGTGCCAGCACGCTCCGGGACAGGGACACCTACGAGCAGTACTTC.